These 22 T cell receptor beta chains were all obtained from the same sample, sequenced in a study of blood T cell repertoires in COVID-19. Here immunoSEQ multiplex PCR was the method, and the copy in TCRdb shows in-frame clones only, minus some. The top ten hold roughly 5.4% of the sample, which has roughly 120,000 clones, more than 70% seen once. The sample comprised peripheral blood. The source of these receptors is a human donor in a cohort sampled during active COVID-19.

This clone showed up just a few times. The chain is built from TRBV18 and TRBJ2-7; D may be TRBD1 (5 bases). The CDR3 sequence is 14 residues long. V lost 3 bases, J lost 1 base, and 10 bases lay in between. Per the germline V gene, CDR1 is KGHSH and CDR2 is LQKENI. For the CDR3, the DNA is TGTGCCAGCTCACCTCCAGCAGGGTCCTACGAGCAGTACTTC. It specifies CASSPPAGSYEQYF.

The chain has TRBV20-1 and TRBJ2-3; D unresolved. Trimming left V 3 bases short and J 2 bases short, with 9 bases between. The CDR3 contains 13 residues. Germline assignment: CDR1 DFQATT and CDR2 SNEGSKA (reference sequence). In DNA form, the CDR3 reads TGCAGTGCTAGTGACCCGTCCACAGATACGCAGTATTTT. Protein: CSASDPSTDTQYF.

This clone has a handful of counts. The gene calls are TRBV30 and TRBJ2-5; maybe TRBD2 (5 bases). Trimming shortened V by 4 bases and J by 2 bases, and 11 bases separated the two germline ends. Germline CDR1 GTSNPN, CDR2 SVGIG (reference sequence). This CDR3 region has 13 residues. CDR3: CAWTTRRQETQYF. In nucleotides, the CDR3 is TGTGCCTGGACGACGAGGAGGCAAGAGACCCAGTACTTC.

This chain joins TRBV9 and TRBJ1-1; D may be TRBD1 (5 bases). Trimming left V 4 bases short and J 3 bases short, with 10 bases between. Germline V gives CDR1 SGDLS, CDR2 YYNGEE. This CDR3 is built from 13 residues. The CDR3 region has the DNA TGTGCCAGCAGCCCAGACAGCTACACTGAAGCTTTCTTT. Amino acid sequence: CASSPDSYTEAFF.

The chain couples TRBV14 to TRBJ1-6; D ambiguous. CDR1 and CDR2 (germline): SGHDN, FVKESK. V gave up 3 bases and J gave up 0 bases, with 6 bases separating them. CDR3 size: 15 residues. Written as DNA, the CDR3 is TGTGCCAGCAGCCACGCTAGCTCCTATAATTCACCCCTCCACTTT. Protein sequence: CASSHASSYNSPLHF.

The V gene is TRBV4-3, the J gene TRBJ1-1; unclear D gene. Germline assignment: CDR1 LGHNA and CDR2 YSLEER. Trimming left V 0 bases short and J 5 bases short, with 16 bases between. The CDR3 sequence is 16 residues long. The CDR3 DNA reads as TGCGCCAGCAGCCAAGATGGTCCAGGCGGAGGTACTGAAGCTTTCTTT. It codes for CASSQDGPGGGTEAFF.

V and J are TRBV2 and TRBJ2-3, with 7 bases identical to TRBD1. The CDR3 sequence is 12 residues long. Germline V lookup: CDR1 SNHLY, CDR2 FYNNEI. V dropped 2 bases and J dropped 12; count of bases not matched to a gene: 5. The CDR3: CASSERGPRQYF. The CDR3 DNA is TGTGCCAGCAGTGAAAGGGGGCCTCGCCAGTATTTT.

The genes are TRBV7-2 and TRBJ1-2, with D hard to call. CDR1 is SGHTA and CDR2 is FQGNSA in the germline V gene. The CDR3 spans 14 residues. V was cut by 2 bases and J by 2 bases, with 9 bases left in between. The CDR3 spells CASSLQWSNYGYTF. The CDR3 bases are TGTGCCAGCAGCTTACAGTGGTCGAACTATGGCTACACCTTC.

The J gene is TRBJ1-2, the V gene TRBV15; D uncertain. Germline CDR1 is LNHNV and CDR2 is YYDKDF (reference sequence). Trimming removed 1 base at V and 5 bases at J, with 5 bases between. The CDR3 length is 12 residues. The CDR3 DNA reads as TGTGCCACCAGCAGAGGAGAATATGGCTACACCTTC. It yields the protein CATSRGEYGYTF. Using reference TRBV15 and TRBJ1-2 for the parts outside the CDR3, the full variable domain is DAMVIQNPRYQVTQFGKPVTLSCSQTLNHNVMYWYQQKSSQAPKLLFHYYDKDFNNEADTPDNFQSRRPNTSFCFLDIRSPGLGDTAMYLCATSRGEYGYTFGSGTRLTVV.

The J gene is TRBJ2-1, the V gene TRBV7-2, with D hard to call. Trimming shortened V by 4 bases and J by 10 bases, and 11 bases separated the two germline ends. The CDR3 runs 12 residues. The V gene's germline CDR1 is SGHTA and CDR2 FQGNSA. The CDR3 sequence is CASSSLGNEQFF. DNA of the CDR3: TGTGCCAGCAGCTCACTGGGCAACGAGCAGTTCTTC.

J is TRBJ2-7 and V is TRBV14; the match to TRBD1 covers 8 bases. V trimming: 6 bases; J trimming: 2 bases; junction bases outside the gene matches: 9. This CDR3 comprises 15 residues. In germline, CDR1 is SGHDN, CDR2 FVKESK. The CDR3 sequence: CASRLSGTGTYEQYF. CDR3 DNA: TGTGCCAGCAGACTTTCCGGGACAGGAACCTACGAGCAGTACTTC.

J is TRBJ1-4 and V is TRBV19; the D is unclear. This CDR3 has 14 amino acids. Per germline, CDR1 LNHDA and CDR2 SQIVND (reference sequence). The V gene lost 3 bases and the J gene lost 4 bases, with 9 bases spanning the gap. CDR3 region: CASSINSLNEKLFF. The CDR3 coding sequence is TGTGCCAGTAGTATTAACAGTCTTAATGAAAAACTGTTTTTT.

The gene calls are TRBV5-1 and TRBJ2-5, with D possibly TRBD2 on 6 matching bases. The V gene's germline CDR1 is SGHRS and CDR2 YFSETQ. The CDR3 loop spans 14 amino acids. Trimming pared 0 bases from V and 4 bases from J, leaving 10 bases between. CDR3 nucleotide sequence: TGCGCCAGCAGCTTGGGTCCGGGAGCAGAGACCCAGTACTTC. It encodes CASSLGPGAETQYF. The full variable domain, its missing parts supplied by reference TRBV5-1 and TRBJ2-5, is KAGVTQTPRYLIKTRGQQVTLSCSPISGHRSVSWYQQTPGQGLQFLFEYFSETQRNKGNFPGRFSGRQFSNSRSEMNVSTLELGDSALYLCASSLGPGAETQYFGPGTRLLVL.

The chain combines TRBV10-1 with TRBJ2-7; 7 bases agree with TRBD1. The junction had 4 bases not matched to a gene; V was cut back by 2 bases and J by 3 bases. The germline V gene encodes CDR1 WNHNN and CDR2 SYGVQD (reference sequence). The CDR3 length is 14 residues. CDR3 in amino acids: CASSEAPGGYEQYF. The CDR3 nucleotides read TGCGCCAGCAGTGAGGCCCCAGGGGGCTACGAGCAGTACTTC.

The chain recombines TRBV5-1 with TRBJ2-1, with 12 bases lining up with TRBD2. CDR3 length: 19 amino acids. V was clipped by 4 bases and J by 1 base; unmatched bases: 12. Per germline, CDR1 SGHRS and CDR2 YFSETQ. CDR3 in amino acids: CASSPRASGRASSYNEQFF. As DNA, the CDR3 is TGCGCCAGCAGCCCCAGAGCTAGCGGGAGGGCGTCATCCTACAATGAGCAGTTCTTC.

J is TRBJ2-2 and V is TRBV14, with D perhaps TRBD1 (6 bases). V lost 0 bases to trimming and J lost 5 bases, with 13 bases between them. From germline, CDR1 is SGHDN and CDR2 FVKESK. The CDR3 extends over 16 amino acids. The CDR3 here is CASSQDHGQLTGELFF. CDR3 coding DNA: TGTGCCAGCAGCCAAGATCACGGACAGCTTACCGGGGAGCTGTTTTTT.

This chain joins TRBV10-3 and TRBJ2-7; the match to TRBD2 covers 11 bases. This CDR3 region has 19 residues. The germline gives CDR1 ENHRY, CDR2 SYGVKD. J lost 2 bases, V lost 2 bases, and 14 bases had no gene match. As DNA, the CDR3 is TGTGCCATCAGTGAGCGGGGGACTAGCGGAGTTAAGACACCCTACGAGCAGTACTTC. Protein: CAISERGTSGVKTPYEQYF.

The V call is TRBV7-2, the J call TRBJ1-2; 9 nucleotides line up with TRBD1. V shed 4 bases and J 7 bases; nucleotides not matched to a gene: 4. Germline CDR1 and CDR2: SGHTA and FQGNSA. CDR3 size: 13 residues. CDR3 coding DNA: TGTGCCAGCAGCTCGACAGGGGGTAGTGGCTACACCTTC. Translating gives CASSSTGGSGYTF. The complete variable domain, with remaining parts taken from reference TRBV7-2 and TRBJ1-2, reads GAGVSQSPSNKVTEKGKDVELRCDPISGHTALYWYRQSLGQGLEFLIYFQGNSAPDKSGLPSDRFSAERTGGSVSTLTIQRTQQEDSAVYLCASSSTGGSGYTFGSGTRLTVV.

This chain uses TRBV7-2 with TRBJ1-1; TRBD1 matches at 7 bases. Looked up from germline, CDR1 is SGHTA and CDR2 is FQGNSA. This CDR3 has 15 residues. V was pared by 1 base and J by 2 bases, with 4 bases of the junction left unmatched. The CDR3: CASSLGPGGNTEAFF. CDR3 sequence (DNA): TGTGCCAGCAGCTTAGGGCCAGGGGGTAACACTGAAGCTTTCTTT.

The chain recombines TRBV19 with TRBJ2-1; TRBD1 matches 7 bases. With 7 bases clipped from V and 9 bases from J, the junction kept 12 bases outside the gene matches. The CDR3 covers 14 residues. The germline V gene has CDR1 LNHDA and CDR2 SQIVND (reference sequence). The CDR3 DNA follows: TGTGCCAGTACCGTGACAGGGACGGGAAGTGAGCAGTTCTTC. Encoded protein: CASTVTGTGSEQFF.

The CDR3 sequence is CASSYGQANYGYTF. DNA for the CDR3: TGTGCCAGCAGCTACGGACAGGCTAACTATGGCTACACCTTC. This chain joins TRBV6-5 and TRBJ1-2, with 7 bases aligning to TRBD1. V lost 6 bases, J lost 0 bases, and 4 bases stayed unmatched. The CDR3 spans 14 residues. CDR1 is MNHEY and CDR2 is SVGAGI in the germline V gene.

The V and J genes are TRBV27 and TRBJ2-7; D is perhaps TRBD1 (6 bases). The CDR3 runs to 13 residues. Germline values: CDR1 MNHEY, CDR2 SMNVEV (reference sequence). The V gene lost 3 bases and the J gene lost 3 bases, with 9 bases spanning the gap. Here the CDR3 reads CASSFNRDYEQYF. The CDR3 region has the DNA TGTGCCAGCAGTTTCAACAGGGACTACGAGCAGTACTTC.